This TCR beta chain came from a study of response to subunit inactivated influenza vaccine. General observations from the study: Authors suggested that a seasonal influenza vaccination recruits few new T cells each time.

To note about this clonotype: Its antigen is unknown.

TCRdb fed the RT-PCR reads into MiXCR, producing one record per CDR3 protein. The repertoire holds more than 700,000 distinct CDR3 sequences, with 21% as singletons. Sequenced here: PBMCs from blood, sampled less than 6 days after vaccination. The receptor comes from a man in his forties or fifties who received an inactivated influenza vaccine.

The CDR3 protein is CASSLGPTGSGYTF. The CDR3 DNA reads as TGTGCCAGCAGCTTAGGACCTACAGGGAGTGGCTACACCTTC. The chain links TRBV7-2 to TRBJ1-2; D may be TRBD1 (6 bases). The V gene's germline CDR1 is SGHTA and CDR2 FQGNSA. Trimming stripped 1 base from V and 7 bases from J, with 13 bases between. The CDR3 is 14 amino acids.